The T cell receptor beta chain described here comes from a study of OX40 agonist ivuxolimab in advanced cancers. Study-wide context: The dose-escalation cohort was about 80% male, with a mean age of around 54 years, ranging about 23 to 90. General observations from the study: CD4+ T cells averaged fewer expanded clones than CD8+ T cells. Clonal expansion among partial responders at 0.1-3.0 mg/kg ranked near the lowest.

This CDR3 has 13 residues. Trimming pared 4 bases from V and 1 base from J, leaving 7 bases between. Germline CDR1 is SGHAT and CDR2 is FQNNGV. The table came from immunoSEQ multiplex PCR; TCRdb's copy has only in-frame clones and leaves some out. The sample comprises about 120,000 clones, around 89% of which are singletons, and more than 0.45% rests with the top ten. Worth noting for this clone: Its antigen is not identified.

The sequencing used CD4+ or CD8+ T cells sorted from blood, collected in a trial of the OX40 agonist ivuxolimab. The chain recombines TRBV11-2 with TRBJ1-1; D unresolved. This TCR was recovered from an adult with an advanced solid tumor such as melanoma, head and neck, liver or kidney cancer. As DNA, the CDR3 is TGTGCCAGCAGCTCCAACCGGAACACTGAAGCTTTCTTT. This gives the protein CASSSNRNTEAFF.